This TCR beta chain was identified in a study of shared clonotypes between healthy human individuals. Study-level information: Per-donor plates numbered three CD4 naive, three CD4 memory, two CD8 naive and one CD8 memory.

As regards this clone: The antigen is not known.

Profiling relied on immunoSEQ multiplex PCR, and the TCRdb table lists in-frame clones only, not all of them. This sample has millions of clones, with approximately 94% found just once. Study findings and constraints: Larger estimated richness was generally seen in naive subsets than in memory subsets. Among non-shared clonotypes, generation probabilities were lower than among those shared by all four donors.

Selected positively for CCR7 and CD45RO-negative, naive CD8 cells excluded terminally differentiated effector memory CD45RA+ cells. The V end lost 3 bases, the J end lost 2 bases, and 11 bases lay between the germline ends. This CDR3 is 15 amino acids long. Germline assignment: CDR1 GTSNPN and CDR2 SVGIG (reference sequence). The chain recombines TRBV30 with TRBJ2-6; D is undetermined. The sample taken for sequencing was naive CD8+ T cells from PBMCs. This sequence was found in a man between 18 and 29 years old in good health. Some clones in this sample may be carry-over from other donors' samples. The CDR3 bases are TGTGCCTGGAGGGTTGCTCTAACTGGGGCCAACGTCCTGACTTTC. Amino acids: CAWRVALTGANVLTF.